This TCR beta chain was obtained from a study of T cells in Graves' hyperthyroidism and ophthalmopathy. In the study overall: Sampling of peripheral blood happened at initial diagnosis, prior to any treatment. Study outcomes and limitations: The model made its ophthalmopathy prediction, and onset followed a median approximately 7 months later.

Template material for amplifying TCR beta CDR3 regions consisted of RNA transcripts. Initially, a first-round RT-PCR of the TCR CDR3 employed the HTBI primer set. TCRdb passed the multiplex PCR reads through MiXCR, listing each CDR3 protein once. The table lists about 600,000 distinct CDR3 sequences, more than 15% of them singletons, with 2.5% to 4% in the top ten. The V gene lost 6 bases and the J gene lost 2 bases, with 17 bases spanning the gap. Germline CDR1 reads MNHNS; CDR2 reads SASEGT. The CDR3 has 15 amino acids. For the diagnoses, clinical symptoms, serum thyroxine and TRAb, thyroid ultrasound and orbital computed tomography were used. PBMCs stemmed from 10 ml fresh peripheral blood. This clonotype was counted many times. Its antigen is as yet unknown.

Sequencing was performed on blood. The chain carries TRBV6-1 and TRBJ2-7; the D gene is possibly TRBD2 (6 bases). This TCR derives from a woman in her 40s with Graves' ophthalmopathy. The CDR3: CASRDGTYSTYEQYF. CDR3 nucleotide sequence: TGTGCCAGCAGAGACGGGACTTACAGCACCTACGAGCAGTACTTC.